This TCR beta chain was identified during a study of cytomegalovirus exposure and HLA in healthy donors. The PCR had 60 Vbeta and 13 Jbeta primers. Sequencing was performed with immunoSEQ multiplex PCR; in TCRdb, only in-frame clones are kept and a portion is missing. The sample contains more than 150,000 clones, around 81% of which appear only once. The sequenced sample was PBMCs. The source of this sequence is a man aged 35 to 55 in good health and CMV-seronegative.

CDR3 bases: TGTGCCAGCAGTTACCCCCCGGGGGGCAATCAGCCCCAGCATTTT. Translation: CASSYPPGGNQPQHF. This chain connects TRBV6-7 to TRBJ1-5; D perhaps matches TRBD1 (5 bases). TRBV6-7 is reported as an ORF; its role is uncertain. Deletions cut 2 bases from V and 2 bases from J, with 10 bases between. The CDR3 runs to 15 residues.